The 3 T cell receptor beta chains presented below share a single source sample, sequenced in a study of cytomegalovirus exposure and HLA in healthy donors (dated by TCRdb to about 2017). Libraries were constructed by the immunoSEQ multiplex PCR assay. The multiplex PCR relied on a mix of 60 forward primers for TCR Vbeta segments and 13 reverse primers for TCR Jbeta segments. TCRdb provides this immuneACCESS table in a form limited to in-frame rearrangements. Some clones are lacking; in checked studies, under half of them reflect an unresolved V gene, and why the rest are absent is not known. The sample table contains some 130,000 clones; only one count was recorded for 70% to 85% of them. Over 1.2% of the sample rests with the top ten. The sample was PBMCs. These receptors all come from a female donor in good health and CMV-seronegative.

This chain uses TRBV7-2 with TRBJ2-1; D gene ambiguous. Trimming took 1 base from V and 5 from J, leaving 6 bases between them. In germline, CDR1 is SGHTA, CDR2 FQGNSA. The CDR3 extends over 13 amino acids. Written as DNA, the CDR3 is TGTGCCAGCAGCTTAGACCAGAACAATGAGCAGTTCTTC. Amino acid sequence: CASSLDQNNEQFF.

The gene calls are TRBV4-3 and TRBJ2-3, with D possibly matching TRBD2 (5 bases). The CDR3 sequence is 15 residues long. Trimming took off 4 bases at V and 3 bases at J, with 14 bases between the two ends. CDR1 is LGHNA and CDR2 is YSLEER in the germline V gene. The CDR3: CASSPERRRTDTQYF. In DNA, the CDR3 is TGCGCCAGCAGCCCAGAGAGGCGGAGGACAGATACGCAGTATTTT.

This chain uses TRBV27 with TRBJ2-7; 10 nucleotides line up with TRBD1. Germline loops: CDR1 MNHEY, CDR2 SMNVEV (reference sequence). After removal of 9 bases from V and 5 bases from J, the junction contained 7 bases not matched to a gene. The CDR3 has 13 residues. CDR3 nucleotides: TGTGCCAGGAGACAGGGGGCGCCCAACGAGCAGTACTTC. It translates to CARRQGAPNEQYF.